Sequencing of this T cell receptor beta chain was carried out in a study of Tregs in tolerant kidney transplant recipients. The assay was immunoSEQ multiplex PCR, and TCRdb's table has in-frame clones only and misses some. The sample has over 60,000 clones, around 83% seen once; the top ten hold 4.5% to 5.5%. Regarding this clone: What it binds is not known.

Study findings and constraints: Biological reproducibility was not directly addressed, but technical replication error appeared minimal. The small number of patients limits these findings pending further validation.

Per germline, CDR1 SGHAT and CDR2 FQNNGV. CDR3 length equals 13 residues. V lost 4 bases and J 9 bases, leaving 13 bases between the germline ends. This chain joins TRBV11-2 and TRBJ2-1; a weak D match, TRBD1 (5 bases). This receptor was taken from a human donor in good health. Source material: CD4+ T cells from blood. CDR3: CASSYGQGIEQFF. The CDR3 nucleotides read TGTGCCAGCAGCTACGGACAAGGGATTGAGCAGTTCTTC.